These 5 T cell receptor beta chains originate from one sample sequenced in a study of T cell repertoires and HLA-DP antigens. Measured with immunoSEQ multiplex PCR; TCRdb has only the in-frame clones, and not every one. The data contain approximately 73,000 clones, about 82% of them singletons. For these receptors, no antigen is known. The source material was CD4+ T cells from PBMCs. All receptors derive from a man between 60 and 70 years old in good health and CMV-seronegative.

The chain uses TRBV11-2 and TRBJ2-5; 10 bases line up with TRBD2. The CDR3 runs 16 residues. The germline V gene has CDR1 SGHAT and CDR2 FQNNGV. After removal of 5 bases from V and 4 bases from J, the junction contained 10 bases not matched to a gene. CDR3 in amino acids: CASSPAGGRSGETQYF. Here the CDR3 DNA reads TGTGCCAGCAGCCCAGCGGGAGGGAGGTCGGGAGAGACCCAGTACTTC. The full variable domain, completed using reference TRBV11-2 and TRBJ2-5, is EAGVAQSPRYKIIEKRQSVAFWCNPISGHATLYWYQQILGQGPKLLIQFQNNGVVDDSQLPKDRFSAERLKGVDSTLKIQPAKLEDSAVYLCASSPAGGRSGETQYFGPGTRLLVL.

The chain is built from TRBV7-2 and TRBJ1-5; tentatively, D is TRBD1 (5 bases). The CDR3 loop spans 16 amino acids. Deletions cut 5 bases from V and 7 bases from J, with 21 bases between. Per the germline V gene, CDR1 is SGHTA and CDR2 is FQGNSA. The CDR3 protein is CASSPTGTHEEQPQHF. The CDR3 DNA sequence: TGTGCCAGCAGCCCCACTGGGACCCATGAGGAGCAGCCCCAGCATTTT.

In regard to this clone: Within the sample, other DNA sequences also encode this same CDR3. The V call is TRBV28, the J call TRBJ1-1, with a weak D call TRBD1 (6 bases). The ends were cut back, 2 bases at V and 1 base at J, with 11 bases in the middle. Germline V CDR1 and CDR2: MDHEN, SYDVKM. The CDR3 runs to 15 residues. CDR3 sequence: CASSLPGTRNTEAFF. The CDR3 DNA reads TGTGCCAGCAGTTTACCCGGGACACGGAACACTGAAGCTTTCTTT.

The chain employs TRBV7-9 and TRBJ1-3, with TRBD1 matching 8 bases. Germline V gene sequence: CDR1 SEHNR, CDR2 FQNEAQ (reference sequence). This CDR3 spans 14 amino acids. The V gene end was trimmed by 4 bases and the J gene end by 3 bases; junction bases not matched to a gene: 2. The CDR3 spells CASSSGGFGNTIYF. The CDR3, as DNA: TGTGCCAGCAGCTCAGGGGGCTTTGGAAACACCATATATTTT.

The chain uses TRBV10-3 and TRBJ2-2; 14 positions agree with TRBD2. After removal of 6 bases from V and 3 bases from J, the junction contained 9 bases not matched to a gene. The germline V gene has CDR1 ENHRY and CDR2 SYGVKD. The CDR3 covers 18 residues. CDR3 coding DNA: TGTGCCATCAGGGTGGGACTAGCGGGAGAAGAGGACACCGGGGAGCTGTTTTTT. Translating it yields CAIRVGLAGEEDTGELFF.